This TCR beta chain was captured by sequencing in a study of OX40 agonist ivuxolimab in advanced cancers. The wider study: Ivuxolimab, an antibody that agonizes OX40 (CD134), was administered to the patients. Mean age 60 years, range about 23 to 80; approximately 80% male.

Points from the study as a whole: Averaging showed that CD8+ T cells had more expanded clones than CD4+ did. Among the lowest peripheral clonal expansion occurred in 0.1-3.0 mg/kg partial responders.

Germline CDR1 SGHKS, CDR2 YYEKEE (reference sequence). Trimming took off 2 bases at V and 2 bases at J, with 1 base between the two ends. The CDR3 totals 11 residues. Only in-frame clones appear in the TCRdb table, and some are missing; sequencing was by immunoSEQ multiplex PCR. The sample has roughly 56,000 clones, more than 75% seen once. A remark on this clone: Antigen: not known.

The rearrangement links TRBV5-5 to TRBJ2-5; no clear D gene. The sequence derives from an adult with an advanced solid tumor such as melanoma, head and neck, liver or kidney cancer. Sequences were derived from CD4+ or CD8+ T cells sorted from blood, sampled in a trial of the OX40 agonist ivuxolimab. This CDR3 reads CASSFQETQYF. CDR3 sequence (DNA): TGTGCCAGCAGCTTTCAAGAGACCCAGTACTTC.